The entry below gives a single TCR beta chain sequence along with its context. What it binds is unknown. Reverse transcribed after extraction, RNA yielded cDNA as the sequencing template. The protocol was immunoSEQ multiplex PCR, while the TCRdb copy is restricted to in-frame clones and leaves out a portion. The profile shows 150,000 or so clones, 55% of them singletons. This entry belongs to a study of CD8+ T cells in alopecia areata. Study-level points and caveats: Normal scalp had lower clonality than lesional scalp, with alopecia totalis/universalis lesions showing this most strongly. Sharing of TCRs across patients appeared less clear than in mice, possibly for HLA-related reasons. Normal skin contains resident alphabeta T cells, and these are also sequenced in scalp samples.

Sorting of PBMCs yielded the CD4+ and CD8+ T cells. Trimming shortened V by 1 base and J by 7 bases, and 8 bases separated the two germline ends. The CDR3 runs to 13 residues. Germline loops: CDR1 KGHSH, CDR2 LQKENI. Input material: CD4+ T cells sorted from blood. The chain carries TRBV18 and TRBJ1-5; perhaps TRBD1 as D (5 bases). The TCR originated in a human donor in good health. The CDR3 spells CASSPRGDQPQHF. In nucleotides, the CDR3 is TGTGCCAGCTCACCACGGGGGGACCAGCCCCAGCATTTT.